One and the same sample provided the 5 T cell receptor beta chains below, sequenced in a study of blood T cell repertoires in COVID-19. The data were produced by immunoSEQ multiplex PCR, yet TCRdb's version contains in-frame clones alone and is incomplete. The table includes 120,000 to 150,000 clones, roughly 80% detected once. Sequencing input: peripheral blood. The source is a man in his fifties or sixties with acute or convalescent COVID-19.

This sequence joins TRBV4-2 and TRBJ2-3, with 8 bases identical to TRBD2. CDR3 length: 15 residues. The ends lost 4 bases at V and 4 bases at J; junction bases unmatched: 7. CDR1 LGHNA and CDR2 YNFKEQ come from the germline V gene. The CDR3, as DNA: TGTGCCAGCAGCCCCCGGGCCGGGGGGGCAGATACGCAGTATTTT. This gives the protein CASSPRAGGADTQYF.

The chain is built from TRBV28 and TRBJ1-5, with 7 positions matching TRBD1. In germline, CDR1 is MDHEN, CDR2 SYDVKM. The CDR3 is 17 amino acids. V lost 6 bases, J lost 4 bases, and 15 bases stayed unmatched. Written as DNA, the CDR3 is TGTGCCAGCAGGGATACAGGGGCGTCAGGTTGGAATCAGCCCCAGCATTTT. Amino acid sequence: CASRDTGASGWNQPQHF.

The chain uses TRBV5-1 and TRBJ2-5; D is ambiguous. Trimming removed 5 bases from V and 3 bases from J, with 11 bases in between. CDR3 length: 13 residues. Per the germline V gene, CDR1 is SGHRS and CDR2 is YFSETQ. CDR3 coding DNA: TGCGCCAGCAGACTCCTTGAAGAAGAGACCCAGTACTTC. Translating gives CASRLLEEETQYF. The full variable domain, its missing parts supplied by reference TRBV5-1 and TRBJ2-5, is KAGVTQTPRYLIKTRGQQVTLSCSPISGHRSVSWYQQTPGQGLQFLFEYFSETQRNKGNFPGRFSGRQFSNSRSEMNVSTLELGDSALYLCASRLLEEETQYFGPGTRLLVL.

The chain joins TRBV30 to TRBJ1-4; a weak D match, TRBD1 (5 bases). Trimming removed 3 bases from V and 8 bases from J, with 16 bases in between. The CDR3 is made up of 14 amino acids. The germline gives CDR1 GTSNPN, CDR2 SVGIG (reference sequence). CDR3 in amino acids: CAWSSGRIGEKLFF. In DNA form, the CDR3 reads TGTGCCTGGAGCTCAGGGAGGATTGGCGAAAAACTGTTTTTT.

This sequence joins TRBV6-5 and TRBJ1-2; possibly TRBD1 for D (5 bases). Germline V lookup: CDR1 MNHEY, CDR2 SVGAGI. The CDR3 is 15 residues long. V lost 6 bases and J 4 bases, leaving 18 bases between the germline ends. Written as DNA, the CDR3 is TGTGCCAGCAGCAACGTGGTGGGCGGGGGCTATGGCTACACCTTC. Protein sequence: CASSNVVGGGYGYTF.